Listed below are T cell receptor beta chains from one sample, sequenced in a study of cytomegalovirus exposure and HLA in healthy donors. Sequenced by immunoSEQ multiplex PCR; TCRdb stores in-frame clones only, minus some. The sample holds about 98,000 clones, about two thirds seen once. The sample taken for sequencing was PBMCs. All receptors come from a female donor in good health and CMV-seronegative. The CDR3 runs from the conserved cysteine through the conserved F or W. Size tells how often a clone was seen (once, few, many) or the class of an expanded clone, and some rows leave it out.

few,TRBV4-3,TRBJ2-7,CASSQASGDHYEQYF
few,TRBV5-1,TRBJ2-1,CASSLGGNEQFF
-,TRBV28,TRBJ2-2,CASSLAGTGELFF
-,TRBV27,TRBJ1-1,CASSLSTEAFF
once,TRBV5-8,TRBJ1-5,CASSKQGNQPQHF
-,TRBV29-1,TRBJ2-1,CSVGLWTGNEQFF
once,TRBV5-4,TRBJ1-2,CASSAPYGYTF
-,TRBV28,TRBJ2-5,CASSPLAGARSTQYF
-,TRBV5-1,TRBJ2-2,CASSPANTGELFF
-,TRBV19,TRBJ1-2,CATRTGLGYTF
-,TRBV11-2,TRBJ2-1,CASSYRASADEQFF
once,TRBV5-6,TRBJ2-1,CASSLLDTEQFF
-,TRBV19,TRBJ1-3,CASRETGHNSGNTIYF
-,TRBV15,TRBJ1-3,CATSRGRERGNTIYF
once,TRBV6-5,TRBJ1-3,CASYPGQGNGNTIYF
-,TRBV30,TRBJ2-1,CAWRREHNEQFF
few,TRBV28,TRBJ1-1,CASTQGRGETEAFF
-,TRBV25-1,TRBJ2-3,CASIKLGTGVAQYF
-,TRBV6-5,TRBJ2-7,CASSYSSGRDEQYF
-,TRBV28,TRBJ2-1,CASSTTGLAGVKFF
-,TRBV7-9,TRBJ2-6,CASIGGGANVLTF
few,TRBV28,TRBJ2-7,CASSLGDTYEQYF
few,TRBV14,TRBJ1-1,CASSPQGYEAFF
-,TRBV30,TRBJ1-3,CAWSPGTFSTGNTIYF
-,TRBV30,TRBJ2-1,CAWSVVGGRKFYNEQFF
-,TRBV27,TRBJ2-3,CASSYVGGDTQYF
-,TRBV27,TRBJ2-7,CASGHYEQYF
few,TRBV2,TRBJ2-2,CASSDRQNTGELFF
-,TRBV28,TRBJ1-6,CASSGRTGVSPLHF
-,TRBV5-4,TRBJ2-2,CASSPSGGKSLGGELFF
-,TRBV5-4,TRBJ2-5,CASSLIAGGGGQETQYF
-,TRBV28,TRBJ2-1,CASSPGLALNEQFF
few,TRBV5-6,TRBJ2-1,CASSLFGDTRGNEQFF
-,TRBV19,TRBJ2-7,CASSGVEAGAYEQYF
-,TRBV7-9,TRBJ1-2,CASSPPTGIGYGYTF
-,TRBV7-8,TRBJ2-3,CASSPGLAGRKYF
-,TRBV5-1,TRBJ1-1,CASSPREGANTEAFF
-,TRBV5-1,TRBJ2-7,CASSLGGVDEQYF
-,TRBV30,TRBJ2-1,CAWSSSGGYEQFF
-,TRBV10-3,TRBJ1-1,CAISESGGTEAFF
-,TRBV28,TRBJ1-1,CASSLAGRAPMTEAFF
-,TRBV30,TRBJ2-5,CAWSGTPQGDQYF
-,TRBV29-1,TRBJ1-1,CSVERRGNVAMNTEAFF
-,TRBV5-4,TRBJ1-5,CASVLTREGYQPQHF
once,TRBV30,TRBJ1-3,CAWTGRAGNTIYF
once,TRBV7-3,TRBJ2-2,CASSFSRNTGELFF
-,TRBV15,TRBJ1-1,CATSRARTGGDTEAFF
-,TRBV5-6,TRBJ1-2,CASSLGNQGWYGYTF
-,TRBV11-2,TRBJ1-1,CASSLRTGWSTEAFF
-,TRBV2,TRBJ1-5,CASGVLGQLSNQPQHF
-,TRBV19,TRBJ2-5,CASSMGGGAETQYF
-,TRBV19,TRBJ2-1,CASRSGGAGNEQFF
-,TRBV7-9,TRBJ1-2,CASSSPGQGNYGYTF
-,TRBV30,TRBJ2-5,CAWKSEETQYF
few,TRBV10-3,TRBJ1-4,CAISAAGPTNEKLFF
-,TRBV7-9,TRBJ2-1,CASSLPYRGNEQFF